A selection of T cell receptor beta chains follows, all from one sample in a study of blood T cells in healthy people across ages. TCRdb re-analysed the 5' RACE reads in MiXCR, keeping a single row per CDR3 protein. The sample has over a million distinct CDR3 sequences; 45% to 70% are singletons. The sample was blood. Receptors originate from a man aged 18-30 years in good health. Both conserved end residues are trimmed from each CDR3. The order of the fields is J gene, V gene, clone size, CDR3 protein. For some rows the clone size is stated as once, few or many, or as a class when expanded; others skip it.

j_gene: TRBJ2-7
v_gene: TRBV29-1
abundance: -
CDR3aa: SAEQGNEQY

j_gene: TRBJ2-4
v_gene: TRBV4-1
abundance: -
CDR3aa: ASSRTKGAPMAKNIQY

j_gene: TRBJ2-1
v_gene: TRBV5-1
abundance: -
CDR3aa: ASSSKGSSYNEQF

j_gene: TRBJ2-4
v_gene: TRBV4-1
abundance: -
CDR3aa: ASSQDRNRGLAKNIQY

j_gene: TRBJ2-1
v_gene: TRBV4-1
abundance: -
CDR3aa: ASSQPLAGGREQF

j_gene: TRBJ2-3
v_gene: TRBV20-1
abundance: -
CDR3aa: SAIEPTLTSSTDTQY

j_gene: TRBJ2-3
v_gene: TRBV5-1
abundance: -
CDR3aa: ASSLEGAGRGTDTQY

j_gene: TRBJ2-3
v_gene: TRBV11-3
abundance: once
CDR3aa: ASSSGLAVDTQY

j_gene: TRBJ2-3
v_gene: TRBV7-6
abundance: -
CDR3aa: ASSLALGGGTDTQY

j_gene: TRBJ2-7
v_gene: TRBV7-9
abundance: -
CDR3aa: ASSLKRRWSNEQY

j_gene: TRBJ2-7
v_gene: TRBV3-1
abundance: -
CDR3aa: ASSHLAGGKYEQY

j_gene: -
v_gene: TRBV11-2
abundance: few
CDR3aa: ASSFGPPGGETQY

j_gene: TRBJ2-7
v_gene: TRBV12-3/TRBV12-4
abundance: many
CDR3aa: ASSFGGTYEQY

j_gene: TRBJ2-5
v_gene: TRBV11-2
abundance: -
CDR3aa: ASSASSGTAETQY

j_gene: TRBJ1-5
v_gene: TRBV12-3/TRBV12-4
abundance: -
CDR3aa: ASSLYSYSNQPQH

j_gene: TRBJ2-2
v_gene: TRBV3-1
abundance: -
CDR3aa: ASSRGQNGELF

j_gene: -
v_gene: TRBV5-6
abundance: -
CDR3aa: ASSLATTSGGYEQY